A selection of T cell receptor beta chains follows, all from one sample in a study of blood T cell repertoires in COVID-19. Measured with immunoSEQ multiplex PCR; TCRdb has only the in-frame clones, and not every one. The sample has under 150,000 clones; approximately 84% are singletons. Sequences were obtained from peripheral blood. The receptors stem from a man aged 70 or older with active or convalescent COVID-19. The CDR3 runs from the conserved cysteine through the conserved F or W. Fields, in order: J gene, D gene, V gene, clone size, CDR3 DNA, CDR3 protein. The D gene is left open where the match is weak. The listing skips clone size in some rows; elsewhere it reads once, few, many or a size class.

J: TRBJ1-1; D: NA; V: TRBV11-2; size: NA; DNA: TGTGCCAGCAGCTTAGATCCAGGGGCTGGTGCTTTCTTT; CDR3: CASSLDPGAGAFF
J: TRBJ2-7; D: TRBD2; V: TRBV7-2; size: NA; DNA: TGTGCCAGCAGCTTAGATGGACTAGCGGGGGCGGGGGAGCAGTACTTC; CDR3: CASSLDGLAGAGEQYF
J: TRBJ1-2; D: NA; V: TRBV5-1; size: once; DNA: TGCGCCAGCAGCTTGGCACAGGGAAGCTATGGCTACACCTTC; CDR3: CASSLAQGSYGYTF
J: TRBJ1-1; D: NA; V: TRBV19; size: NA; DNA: TGTGCCAGTAAGTCGACAGCAGAAGCTTTCTTT; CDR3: CASKSTAEAFF
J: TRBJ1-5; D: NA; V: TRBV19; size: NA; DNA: TGTGCCAGTAGTATAGGAGTCGGGGAACAGCCCCAGCATTTT; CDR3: CASSIGVGEQPQHF
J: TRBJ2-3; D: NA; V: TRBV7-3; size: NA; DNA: TGTGCCAGCAGCCCCCAGGGGCGCGGAGATACGCAGTATTTT; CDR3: CASSPQGRGDTQYF
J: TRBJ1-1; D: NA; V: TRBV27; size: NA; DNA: TGTGCCAGCAGTACCCCCAGGTCCAGGAACACTGAAGCTTTCTTT; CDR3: CASSTPRSRNTEAFF
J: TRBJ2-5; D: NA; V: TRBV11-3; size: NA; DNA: TGTGCCAGCAGCTTAGATGGCGAGACCCAGTACTTC; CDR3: CASSLDGETQYF
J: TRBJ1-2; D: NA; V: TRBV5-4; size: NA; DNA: TGTGCCAGCAGCTGGGGGGTAGACCCCGGGACTGGTGGCTACACCTTC; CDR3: CASSWGVDPGTGGYTF
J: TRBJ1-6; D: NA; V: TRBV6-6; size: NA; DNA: TGTGCCAGCAGGCGACCGGGTACTGATAATTCACCCCTCCACTTT; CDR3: CASRRPGTDNSPLHF
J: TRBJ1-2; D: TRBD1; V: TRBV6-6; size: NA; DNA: TGTGCCAGCAGTTACACACAGGGGAACTATGGCTACACCTTC; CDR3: CASSYTQGNYGYTF
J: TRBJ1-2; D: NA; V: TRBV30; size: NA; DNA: TGTGCCTGGAGTGTACAGTCAGGGAACTATGGCTACACCTTC; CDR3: CAWSVQSGNYGYTF
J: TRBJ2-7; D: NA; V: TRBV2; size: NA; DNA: TGTGCCAGCAGACAGAGTTCCTACGAGCAGTACTTC; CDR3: CASRQSSYEQYF
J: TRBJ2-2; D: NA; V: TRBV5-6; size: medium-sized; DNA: TGTGCCAGCAGCTTGTACGGGGGCACCGGGGAGCTGTTTTTT; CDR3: CASSLYGGTGELFF
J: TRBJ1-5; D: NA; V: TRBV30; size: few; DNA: TGTGCCTGGAGTACGGCAGGGAATCAGCCCCAGCATTTT; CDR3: CAWSTAGNQPQHF
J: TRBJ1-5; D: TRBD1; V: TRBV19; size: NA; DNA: TGTGCCAGTAGTTACGGGACAGGGGGGAATCAGCCCCAGCATTTT; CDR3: CASSYGTGGNQPQHF
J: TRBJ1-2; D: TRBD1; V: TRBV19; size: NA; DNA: TGTGCCAGTAGTATCGGTCAGGGGGTACATGGCTACACCTTC; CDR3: CASSIGQGVHGYTF
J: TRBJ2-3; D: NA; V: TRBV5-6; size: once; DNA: TGTGCCAGCAGCGCGAACCCGACTCAGCCAGATACGCAGTATTTT; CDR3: CASSANPTQPDTQYF
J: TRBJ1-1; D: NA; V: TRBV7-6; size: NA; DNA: TGTGCCAGCAGCCCCAGACAGGACACTGAAGCTTTCTTT; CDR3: CASSPRQDTEAFF
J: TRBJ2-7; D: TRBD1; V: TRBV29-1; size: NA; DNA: TGCAGCGTTGAGACCACAGGGGGCCTGGGGCAGTACTTC; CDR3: CSVETTGGLGQYF
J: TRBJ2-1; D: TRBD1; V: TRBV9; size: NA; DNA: TGTGCCAGCAGCCCCTTAGGGGGCGCCGTCAATGAGCAGTTCTTC; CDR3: CASSPLGGAVNEQFF
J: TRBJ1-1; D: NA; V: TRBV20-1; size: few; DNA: TGCAGTGCCGTCACTAGGACTGAAGCTTTCTTT; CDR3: CSAVTRTEAFF
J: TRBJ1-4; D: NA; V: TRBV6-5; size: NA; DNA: TGTGCCGGATCAGGGTCCCCTAATGAAAAACTGTTTTTT; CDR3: CAGSGSPNEKLFF
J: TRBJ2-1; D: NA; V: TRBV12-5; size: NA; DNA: TGTGCTAGTGGTTCCTCCCATTGGAGCGAGGCACTGGATGAGCAGTTCTTC; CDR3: CASGSSHWSEALDEQFF
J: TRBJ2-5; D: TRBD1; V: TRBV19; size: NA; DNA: TGTGCCAGTAGTATAGCTAGTCGGGACAGGGGGCAGTACTTC; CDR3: CASSIASRDRGQYF
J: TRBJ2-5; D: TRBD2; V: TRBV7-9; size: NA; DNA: TGTGCCAGCAGCTTCGCGGGGGAAACTGGGACCCAGTACTTC; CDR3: CASSFAGETGTQYF
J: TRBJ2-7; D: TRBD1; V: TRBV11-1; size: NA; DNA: TGTGCCAGCAGCATCGGGACAGGCGGCTCCTACGAGCAGTACTTC; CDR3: CASSIGTGGSYEQYF
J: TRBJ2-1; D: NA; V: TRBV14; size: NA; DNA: TGTGCCAGCAGCGCGGGGACTCGTCTTGGGGATGAGCAGTTCTTC; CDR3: CASSAGTRLGDEQFF
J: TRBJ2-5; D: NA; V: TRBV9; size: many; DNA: TGTGCCAGCAGCGCCACTAGTGATTTCGAGACCCAGTACTTC; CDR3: CASSATSDFETQYF
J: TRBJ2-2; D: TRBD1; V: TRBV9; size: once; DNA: TGTGCCAGCAGCACCGGACAGGGGAACGGCGGGGAGCTGTTTTTT; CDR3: CASSTGQGNGGELFF
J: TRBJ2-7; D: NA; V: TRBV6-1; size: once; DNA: TGTGCCAGCAGTGACCCCTCAATGGCCCCTTACTTC; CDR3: CASSDPSMAPYF
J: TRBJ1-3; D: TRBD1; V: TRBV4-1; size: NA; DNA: TGCGCCAGCAGCCAAGGGGCGGCCAGGGGGCCCGTAGCTGGAAACACCATATATTTT; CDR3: CASSQGAARGPVAGNTIYF
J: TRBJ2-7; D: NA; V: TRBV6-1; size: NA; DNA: TGTGCCAGCAGTGAATGGGCCCGAAGCTCCTACGAGCAGTACTTC; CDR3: CASSEWARSSYEQYF
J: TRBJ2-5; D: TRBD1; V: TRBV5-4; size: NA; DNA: TGTGCCAGCAGCTTAAAACGGACAGGGGGAGTAAAGACCCAGTACTTC; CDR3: CASSLKRTGGVKTQYF
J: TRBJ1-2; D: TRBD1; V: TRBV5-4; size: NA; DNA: TGTGCCAGCAGCATCGACAGGGGATATAACTATGGCTACACCTTC; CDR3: CASSIDRGYNYGYTF
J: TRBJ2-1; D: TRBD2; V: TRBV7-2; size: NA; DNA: TGTGCCAGCAGCTTAGAACTGAGGCTAGCGGACAATGAGCAGTTCTTC; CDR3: CASSLELRLADNEQFF
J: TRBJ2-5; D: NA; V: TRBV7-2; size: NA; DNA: TGTGCCAGCAGCTCCCCAGCCGGGAGAGGGCAAGAGACCCAGTACTTC; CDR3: CASSSPAGRGQETQYF
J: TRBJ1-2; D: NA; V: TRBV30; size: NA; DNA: TGTGCCTGGAGCTACGGGACACGGAAACTCTATGGCTACACCTTC; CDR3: CAWSYGTRKLYGYTF
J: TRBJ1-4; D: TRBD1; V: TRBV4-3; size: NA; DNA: TGCGCCAGCAGCCAAGGGACAGGGGGCGCGAGTGAAAAACTGTTTTTT; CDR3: CASSQGTGGASEKLFF
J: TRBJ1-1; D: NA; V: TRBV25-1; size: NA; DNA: TGTGCCAGCAGTGAGTCAGGGACTCTATTGAACACTGAAGCTTTCTTT; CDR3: CASSESGTLLNTEAFF
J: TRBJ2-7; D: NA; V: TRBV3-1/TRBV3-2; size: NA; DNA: TGTGCCAGCAGCCGGACCCAGGGCCACGAGCAGTACTTC; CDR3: CASSRTQGHEQYF
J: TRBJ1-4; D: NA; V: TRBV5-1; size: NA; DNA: TGCGCCAGCAGCTTGGGTGGGAGTGCAACTAATGAAAAACTGTTTTTT; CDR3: CASSLGGSATNEKLFF
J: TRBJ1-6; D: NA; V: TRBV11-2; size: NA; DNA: TGTGCCAGCAGCTTTGCGGGGATCGAAGGTAATTCACCCCTCCACTTT; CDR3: CASSFAGIEGNSPLHF
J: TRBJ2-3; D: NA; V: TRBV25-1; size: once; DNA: TGTGCCAGCAGTGGGCCCACAGATACGCAGTATTTT; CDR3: CASSGPTDTQYF
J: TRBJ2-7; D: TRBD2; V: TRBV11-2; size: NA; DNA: TGTGCCAGCAGCATAATGGGACTAGCGGGAGCTAGTGAGCAGTACTTC; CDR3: CASSIMGLAGASEQYF
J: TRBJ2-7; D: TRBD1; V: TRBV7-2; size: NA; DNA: TGTGCCAGCAGCCCGACAGGGGGCTTGTACGAGCAGTACTTC; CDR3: CASSPTGGLYEQYF
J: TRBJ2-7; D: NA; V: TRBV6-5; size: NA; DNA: TGTGCCAGCAGTTACGGCGGGGTAGCCTACGAGCAGTACTTC; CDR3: CASSYGGVAYEQYF
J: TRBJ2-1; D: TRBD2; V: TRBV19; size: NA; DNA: TGTGCCAGTAGTATAGAAATCATCAGGGCTACAGCGGGGAATGAGCAGTTCTTC; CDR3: CASSIEIIRATAGNEQFF
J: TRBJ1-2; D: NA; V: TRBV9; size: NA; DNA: TGTGCCAGCAGCGTAGACGGAGGGTCTAACTATGGCTACACCTTC; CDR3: CASSVDGGSNYGYTF
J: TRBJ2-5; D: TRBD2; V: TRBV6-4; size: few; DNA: TGTGCCAGCAGTGGACTAGCGGGGAACCAAGAGACCCAGTACTTC; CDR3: CASSGLAGNQETQYF